This T cell receptor (beta chain) was recorded in a study of beta chain features in type 1 diabetes. Overall study findings and caveats: All four CD4+ subsets of Type 1 diabetes patients contained TCRB CDR3s that were moderately but significantly shorter. Small HLA sub-analyses could not settle whether HLA shapes TCRB rearrangement. Fewer insertions but more deletions were seen at VDJ junctions in type 1 diabetes patients.

The entirety of the isolated RNA underwent reverse transcription, so expressed TCRB transcripts were sequenced. Using immunoSEQ multiplex PCR, the repertoire was profiled, and TCRdb retains in-frame clones only, with some absent. Of 160,000 or so clones listed, approximately 9.1% are singletons. The CDR3 has 14 residues. J lost 7 bases, V lost 6 bases, and 9 bases had no gene match. Germline loops: CDR1 LGHNT, CDR2 FRNRAP. Sorting that relied on CD45RO/CCR7/CD25/CD127/CD95/CD27 yielded CD4+ naive, central memory, regulatory and stem cell-like memory cells. About this clone itself: The antigen is undetermined.

This TCR was sampled from a woman aged 18 to 35 in good health. What was sequenced was central memory CD4+ T cells from blood. The chain has TRBV12-5 and TRBJ2-5; 9 bases are a match to TRBD1. CDR3: CASGFGGQGGTQYF. DNA of the CDR3: TGTGCTAGTGGCTTCGGGGGACAGGGTGGGACCCAGTACTTC.